The present TCR beta chain was sequenced within a study of breast tumors, draining lymph nodes, adjacent tissues (dated by TCRdb to the mid-2010s). A note on the overall study: In breast cancer patients, the study compared the TCR beta repertoires of tumor, adjacent nontumor tissue and axillary lymph nodes. The study aimed to assess the relationships and possible T-cell exchange between tumor, surrounding tissue and draining lymph node repertoires in human breast cancer. Study-level results and caveats: In luminal-like breast cancer, tumor and nontumor tissue repertoires resembled each other significantly more than in basal-like breast cancer. The data were considered consistent with the idea that most tumor T cells come from the lymph node and then expand in tumor tissue. The study presented the conclusion that tumor T cells originate in lymph nodes as consistent with a hypothesis, not as something directly demonstrated. Tumors showed preferential V and J gene usage, and their T-cell repertoire diversity fell below that of lymph nodes yet above that of nontumor tissue.

The reads were generated on an Illumina HiSeq 2000. Multiplex PCR amplification was used to build the TCR beta chain libraries. The amplified TCR beta chain products were analyzed by high-throughput sequencing. In-frame beta chains were kept once TCRdb had trimmed the public reads at Q25 with fastp and called clones with MiXCR. CDR3 protein duplicates are merged, each entry listing the most common genes and DNA. The sample table holds some 140,000 distinct CDR3 sequences, of which 21% were seen once. The ten largest clones take up about 2.2% of the sample. The lymph node samples were taken from the axillary draining lymph nodes of breast cancer patients. The CDR3, cysteine through phenylalanine, is 20 amino acids long. Only CDR3 DNA is held: 60 bases, read in frame from base 1. Sequences SEHNR (CDR1) and FQNEAQ (CDR2) are obtained from the germline V gene (reference sequence). A remark on this clonotype: No cognate antigen has been identified for it. A much more abundant neighbour one base away suggests this may be a read error.

Input material: axillary lymph node tissue. The chain is assembled from TRBV7-9 and TRBJ2-1; 11 nucleotides in the junction match TRBD2. The clonotype was recovered from a female donor with breast cancer. Some clones in this sample may be carry-over from other donors' samples. In nucleotide form, the sequence is TGTGCCAGCAGCAGAGGGACTAGCGGAGCCTCCCTATCCAACTACAGTGAGCAGTTCTTC. Its protein is CASSRGTSGASLSNYSEQFF.